This TCR beta chain derives from a study of T cell clonality in common variable immunodeficiency. This clone has ten or more counts. The target antigen is unknown. The missing CDR3 end, 3 residues past where the read stops, is filled in from the germline J gene. Sequenced by immunoSEQ multiplex PCR; TCRdb stores in-frame clones only, minus some. In total the sample includes about 34,000 clones, none of them seen once. Germline V gives CDR1 SGHTA, CDR2 FQGNSA. Trimming cost V 0 bases and J 1 base, with 11 bases left between them. The CDR3 sequence is 16 residues long. Study-wide findings and caveats: Compared with healthy controls, CVID subjects showed increased TCRbeta clonality, mostly in about a third.

The source is a person aged 18 to 75 in good health. Material: peripheral blood mononuclear cells. The chain combines TRBV7-2 with TRBJ2-3, with TRBD1 as a possible D gene (5 bases). The CDR3 loop reads CASSLAGQARTDTQYF. The part of the CDR3 DNA that was read is TGTGCCAGCAGCTTAGCGGGGCAAGCCCGCACAGATACG.